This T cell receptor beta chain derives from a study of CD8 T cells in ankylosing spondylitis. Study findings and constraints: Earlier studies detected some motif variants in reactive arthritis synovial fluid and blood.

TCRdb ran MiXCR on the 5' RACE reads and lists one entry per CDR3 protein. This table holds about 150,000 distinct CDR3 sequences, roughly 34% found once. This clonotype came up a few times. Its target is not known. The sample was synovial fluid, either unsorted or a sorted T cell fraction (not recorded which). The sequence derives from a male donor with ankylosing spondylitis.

CDR3 DNA sequence: TGTGCCAGCTGGGGGACCCGCCACGAGCAGTACTTC. This gives the protein CASWGTRHEQYF. The rearrangement joins TRBV7-3 to TRBJ2-7; D is tentatively TRBD1 or TRBD2 (5 bases each). Germline values: CDR1 SGHTA, CDR2 FQGTGA. CDR3 length: 12 amino acids. Between the trimmed V and J ends, which lost 8 bases and 5 bases, there was a span of 13 bases.